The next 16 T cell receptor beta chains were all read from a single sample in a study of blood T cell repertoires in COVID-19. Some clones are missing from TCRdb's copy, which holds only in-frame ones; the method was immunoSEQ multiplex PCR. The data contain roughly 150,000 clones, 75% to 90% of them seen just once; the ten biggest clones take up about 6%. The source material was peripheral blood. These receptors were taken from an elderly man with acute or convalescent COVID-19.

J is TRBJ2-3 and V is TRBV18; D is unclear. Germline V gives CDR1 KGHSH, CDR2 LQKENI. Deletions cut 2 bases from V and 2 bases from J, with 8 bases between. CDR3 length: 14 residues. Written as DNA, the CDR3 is TGTGCCAGCTCACCAATTCCCTCCACAGATACGCAGTATTTT. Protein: CASSPIPSTDTQYF.

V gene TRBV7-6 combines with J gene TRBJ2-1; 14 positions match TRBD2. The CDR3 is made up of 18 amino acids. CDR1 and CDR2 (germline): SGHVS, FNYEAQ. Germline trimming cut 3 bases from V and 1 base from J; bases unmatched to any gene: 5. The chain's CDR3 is CASSLGLAGAGSYNEQFF. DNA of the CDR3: TGTGCCAGCAGCTTGGGACTAGCGGGAGCAGGGTCCTACAATGAGCAGTTCTTC.

The CDR3 is CASSPRTDFGELFF. CDR3 coding DNA: TGTGCCAGCTCACCACGGACAGATTTCGGGGAGCTGTTTTTT. The rearrangement links TRBV18 to TRBJ2-2; TRBD1 might be the D (6 bases). This CDR3 spans 14 amino acids. Germline CDR1 is KGHSH and CDR2 is LQKENI. Trimming took 1 base from V and 7 from J, leaving 10 bases between them.

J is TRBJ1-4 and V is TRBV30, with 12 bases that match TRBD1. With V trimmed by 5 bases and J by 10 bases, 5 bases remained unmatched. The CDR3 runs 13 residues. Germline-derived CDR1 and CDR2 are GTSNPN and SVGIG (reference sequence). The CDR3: CAWGDRGPGKLFF. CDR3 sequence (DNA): TGTGCCTGGGGGGACAGGGGGCCGGGAAAACTGTTTTTT. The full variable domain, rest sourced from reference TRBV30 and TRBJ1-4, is SQTIHQWPATLVQPVGSPLSLECTVEGTSNPNLYWYRQAAGRGLQLLFYSVGIGQISSEVPQNLSASRPQDRQFILSSKKLLLSDSGFYLCAWGDRGPGKLFFGSGTQLSVL.

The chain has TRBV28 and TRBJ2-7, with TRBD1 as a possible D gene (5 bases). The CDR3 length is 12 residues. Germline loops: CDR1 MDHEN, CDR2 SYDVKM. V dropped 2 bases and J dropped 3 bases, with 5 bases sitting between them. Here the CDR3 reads CASSLRGYEQYF. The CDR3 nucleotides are TGTGCCAGCAGTTTAAGGGGCTACGAGCAGTACTTC. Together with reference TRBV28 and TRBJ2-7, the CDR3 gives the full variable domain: DVKVTQSSRYLVKRTGEKVFLECVQDMDHENMFWYRQDPGLGLRLIYFSYDVKMKEKGDIPEGYSVSREKKERFSLILESASTNQTSMYLCASSLRGYEQYFGPGTRLTVT.

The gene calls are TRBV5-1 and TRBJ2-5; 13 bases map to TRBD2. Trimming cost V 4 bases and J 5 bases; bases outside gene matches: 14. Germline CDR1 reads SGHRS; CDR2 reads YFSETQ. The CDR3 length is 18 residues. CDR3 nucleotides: TGCGCCAGCAGCATTGCAGGACTAGCGGGAGTGGGAGGTGAGACCCAGTACTTC. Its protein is CASSIAGLAGVGGETQYF.

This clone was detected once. The CDR3 DNA is TGTGCCAGCACGGACACTTCCCGTTCACCCCTCCACTTT. It specifies CASTDTSRSPLHF. The rearrangement uses TRBV7-9 and TRBJ1-6; perhaps TRBD1 as D (5 bases). This CDR3 spans 13 amino acids. V was clipped by 7 bases and J by 9 bases, with 13 bases between them. CDR1 is SEHNR and CDR2 is FQNEAQ in the germline V gene (reference sequence).

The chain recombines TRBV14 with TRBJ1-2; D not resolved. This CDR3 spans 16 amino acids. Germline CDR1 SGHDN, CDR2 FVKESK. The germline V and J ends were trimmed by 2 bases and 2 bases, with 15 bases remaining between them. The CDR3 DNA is TGTGCCAGCAGCCAATCATTGGTACGCGGGAACTATGGCTACACCTTC. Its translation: CASSQSLVRGNYGYTF. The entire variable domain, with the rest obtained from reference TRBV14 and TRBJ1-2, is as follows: EAGVTQFPSHSVIEKGQTVTLRCDPISGHDNLYWYRRVMGKEIKFLLHFVKESKQDESGMPNNRFLAERTGGTYSTLKVQPAELEDSGVYFCASSQSLVRGNYGYTFGSGTRLTVV.

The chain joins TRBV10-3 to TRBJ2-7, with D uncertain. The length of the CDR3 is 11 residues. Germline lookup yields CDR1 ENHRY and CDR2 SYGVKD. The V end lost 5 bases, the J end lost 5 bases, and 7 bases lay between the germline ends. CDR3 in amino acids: CAISTSHEQYF. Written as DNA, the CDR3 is TGTGCCATCAGTACATCCCACGAGCAGTACTTC.

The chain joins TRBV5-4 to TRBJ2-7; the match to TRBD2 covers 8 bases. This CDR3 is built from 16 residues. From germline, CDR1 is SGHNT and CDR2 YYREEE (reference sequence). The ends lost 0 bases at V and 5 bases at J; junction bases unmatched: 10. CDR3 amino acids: CASSLELAGGGNEQYF. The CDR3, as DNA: TGTGCCAGCAGCTTGGAGTTGGCGGGAGGAGGGAACGAGCAGTACTTC.

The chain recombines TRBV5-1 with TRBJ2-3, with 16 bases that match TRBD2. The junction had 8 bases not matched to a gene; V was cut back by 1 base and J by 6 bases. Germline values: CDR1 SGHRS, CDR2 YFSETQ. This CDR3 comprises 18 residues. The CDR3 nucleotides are TGCGCCAGCAGCTTGCGCATGGGACTAGCGGGGGGGACGGATACGCAGTATTTT. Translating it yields CASSLRMGLAGGTDTQYF.

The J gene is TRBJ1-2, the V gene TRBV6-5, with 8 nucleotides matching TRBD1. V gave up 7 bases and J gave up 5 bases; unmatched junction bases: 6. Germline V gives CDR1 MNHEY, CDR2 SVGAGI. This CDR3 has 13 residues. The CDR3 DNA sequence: TGTGCCAGCACGGGGGGACAGGTTTATGGCTACACCTTC. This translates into CASTGGQVYGYTF.

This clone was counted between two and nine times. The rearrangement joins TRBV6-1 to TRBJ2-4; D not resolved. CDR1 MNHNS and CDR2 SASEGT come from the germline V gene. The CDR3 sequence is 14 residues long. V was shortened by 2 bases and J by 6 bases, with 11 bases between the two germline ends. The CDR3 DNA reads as TGTGCCAGCAGTGAATTCCAGAACCTAAACATTCAGTACTTC. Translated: CASSEFQNLNIQYF.

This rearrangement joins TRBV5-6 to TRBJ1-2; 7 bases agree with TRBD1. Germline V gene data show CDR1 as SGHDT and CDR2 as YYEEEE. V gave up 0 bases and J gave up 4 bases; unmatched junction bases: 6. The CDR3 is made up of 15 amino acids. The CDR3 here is CASSLGQGLFYGYTF. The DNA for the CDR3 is TGTGCCAGCAGCTTGGGACAGGGTCTGTTCTATGGCTACACCTTC.

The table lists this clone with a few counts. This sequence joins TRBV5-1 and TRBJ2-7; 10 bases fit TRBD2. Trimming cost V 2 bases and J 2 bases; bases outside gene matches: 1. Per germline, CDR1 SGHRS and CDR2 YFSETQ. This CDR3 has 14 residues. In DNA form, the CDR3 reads TGCGCCAGCAGCTTCAGCGGGGGGGCCTACGAGCAGTACTTC. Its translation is CASSFSGGAYEQYF.

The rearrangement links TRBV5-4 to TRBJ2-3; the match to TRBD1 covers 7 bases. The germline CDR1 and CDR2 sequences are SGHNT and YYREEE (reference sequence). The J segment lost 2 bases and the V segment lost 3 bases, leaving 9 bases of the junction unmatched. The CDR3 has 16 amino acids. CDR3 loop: CASSSPDRRPTDTQYF. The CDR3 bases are TGTGCCAGCAGCTCCCCGGACAGGCGGCCCACAGATACGCAGTATTTT.